These 18 T cell receptor beta chains share one sample of origin, sequenced in a study of vaccination effects on CD4 cells after COVID-19. Before sequencing, viral peptide pools were used by the ViraFEST assay to expand antigen-specific CD4+ T cells. Cultured cells yielded isolated CD4+ T cells after around 10 days. Subjects were given two BNT162b2 or mRNA-1273 vaccine doses. Their antigens are not known. Profiled with immunoSEQ multiplex PCR; TCRdb holds only in-frame clones, not every one. Here the sample spans tens of thousands of clones, more than 60% being singletons. The material sequenced was CD4+ T cells from PBMCs cultured with HCoV-OC43 spike peptides, taken after COVID-19 vaccination. Stated subset: HCoV-OC43 spike overlapping peptide pool stimulation. Receptors were obtained from a human donor who received a COVID-19 vaccine.

J is TRBJ2-2 and V is TRBV4-1; 7 bases fit TRBD1. With 0 bases clipped from V and 3 bases from J, the junction kept 7 bases outside the gene matches. The CDR3 totals 17 residues. Germline V lookup: CDR1 MGHRA, CDR2 YSYEKL. The CDR3 DNA follows: TGCGCCAGCAGCCAAGAGTCGGCAGGGGGTGACACCGGGGAGCTGTTTTTT. It translates to CASSQESAGGDTGELFF.

The rearrangement uses TRBV11-2 and TRBJ1-4, with D perhaps matching TRBD1 (6 bases). CDR3 length equals 15 residues. Trimming left V 5 bases short and J 3 bases short, with 13 bases between. Germline-derived CDR1 and CDR2 are SGHAT and FQNNGV. The CDR3 coding sequence is TGTGCCAGCAGCGCCGGGGGGCGACCTAATGAAAAACTGTTTTTT. Its protein is CASSAGGRPNEKLFF.

The chain uses TRBV10-3 and TRBJ1-6; D is unresolved. Germline V gives CDR1 ENHRY, CDR2 SYGVKD. The CDR3 is 15 amino acids. Trimming removed 3 bases at V and 0 bases at J, with 6 bases between. CDR3 loop: CAISETNSYNSPLHF. Here the CDR3 DNA reads TGTGCCATCAGTGAAACAAACTCCTATAATTCACCCCTCCACTTT.

The chain has TRBV15 and TRBJ2-1; tentative D call: TRBD1 (5 bases). Trimming took 6 bases from V and 8 from J, leaving 17 bases between them. Germline values: CDR1 LNHNV, CDR2 YYDKDF (reference sequence). There are 14 residues in the CDR3. CDR3 in DNA: TGTGCCACCAGTGCCTATAGTCCAGGGTATGAGCAGTTCTTC. Translating gives CATSAYSPGYEQFF.

The chain has TRBV24-1 and TRBJ2-1, with a tentative D call TRBD2 (7 bases). The length of the CDR3 is 16 residues. Germline V lookup: CDR1 KGHDR, CDR2 SFDVKD. V was shortened by 0 bases and J by 2 bases, with 10 bases between the two germline ends. The CDR3 DNA reads TGTGCCACCAGTGATTTGCAAGGGGGGGCCTACAATGAGCAGTTCTTC. Its protein is CATSDLQGGAYNEQFF.

The chain couples TRBV7-2 to TRBJ2-4; no definite D call. V gave up 3 bases and J gave up 3 bases, with 6 bases separating them. The CDR3 is made up of 13 amino acids. Germline-derived CDR1 and CDR2 are SGHTA and FQGNSA. CDR3 sequence (DNA): TGTGCCAGCAGCTTGGTTGACAAAAACATTCAGTACTTC. This encodes CASSLVDKNIQYF.

The chain links TRBV2 to TRBJ1-5, with D perhaps TRBD1 (6 bases). Germline values: CDR1 SNHLY, CDR2 FYNNEI. Trimming stripped 11 bases from V and 5 bases from J, with 16 bases between. CDR3 length: 13 amino acids. DNA for the CDR3: TGTGCCGCATCACAGGGAGGAGATCAGCCCCAGCATTTT. Protein: CAASQGGDQPQHF.

This clone was observed many times. The chain combines TRBV19 with TRBJ2-3; 8 nucleotides align to TRBD2. This CDR3 contains 17 residues. J lost 6 bases, V lost 4 bases, and 15 bases had no gene match. Germline V gene data show CDR1 as LNHDA and CDR2 as SQIVND (reference sequence). CDR3 sequence reads: CASSTLGAGARDDTQYF. CDR3 sequence (DNA): TGTGCCAGTAGTACTCTGGGAGCGGGGGCCCGAGATGATACGCAGTATTTT.

V gene TRBV18 combines with J gene TRBJ1-1; unclear D gene. CDR3 size: 13 residues. Deletions cut 6 bases from V and 0 bases from J, with 8 bases between. CDR1 and CDR2 from the germline V gene are KGHSH and LQKENI. The CDR3 DNA is TGTGCCAGCTCGCCCGCTTTGAACACTGAAGCTTTCTTT. Protein: CASSPALNTEAFF.

V is TRBV11-2 and J is TRBJ2-3, with D perhaps matching TRBD2 (5 bases). CDR1 SGHAT and CDR2 FQNNGV come from the germline V gene. The CDR3 has 14 residues. Trimming left V 4 bases short and J 4 bases short, with 12 bases between. The CDR3 DNA reads as TGTGCCAGCAGCTCCCCGCGGGTTGCAGATACGCAGTATTTT. Translated: CASSSPRVADTQYF.

The chain has TRBV9 and TRBJ1-1, with D possibly matching TRBD1 (5 bases). V was shortened by 3 bases and J by 7 bases, with 13 bases between the two germline ends. CDR1 and CDR2 from the germline V gene are SGDLS and YYNGEE. The CDR3 runs to 13 residues. CDR3 nucleotides: TGTGCCAGCAGCGCTGGTGGGGGAGGTGAAGCTTTCTTT. Translating it yields CASSAGGGGEAFF.

Only one count was recorded for this clone. This rearrangement joins TRBV5-1 to TRBJ1-2, with TRBD1 matching 7 bases. Germline V gene lookup returns CDR1 SGHRS and CDR2 YFSETQ. This CDR3 has 15 amino acids. The V and J ends lost 2 bases and 0 bases, in that order; junction bases with no gene match: 4. CDR3 region: CASSLGQVANYGYTF. The CDR3 region has the DNA TGCGCCAGCAGCTTAGGACAGGTAGCTAACTATGGCTACACCTTC.

This chain connects TRBV5-4 to TRBJ1-5; no firm D call. The V gene's germline CDR1 is SGHNT and CDR2 YYREEE (reference sequence). V was clipped by 4 bases and J by 0 bases, with 2 bases between them. The CDR3 spans 12 residues. The CDR3 region has the DNA TGTGCCAGCAGCGTTAGCAATCAGCCCCAGCATTTT. Translated, it gives CASSVSNQPQHF.

This chain uses TRBV3-1 (or the pseudogene TRBV3-2) with TRBJ1-6, with D possibly matching TRBD1 (6 bases). There are 14 residues in the CDR3. The V gene's germline CDR1 is LGHDT and CDR2 YNNKEL (reference sequence). Deletions cut 7 bases from V and 11 bases from J, with 18 bases between. The CDR3 region has the DNA TGTGCCAGCAACAACCAGGGGTTCATGACACCCCTCCACTTT. It yields the protein CASNNQGFMTPLHF.

This rearrangement joins TRBV20-1 to TRBJ1-1, with D hard to call. With 3 bases removed from V and 0 bases from J, the gap between germline ends came to 8 bases. The CDR3 sequence is 13 residues long. Germline V gene sequence: CDR1 DFQATT, CDR2 SNEGSKA (reference sequence). The CDR3 DNA reads as TGCAGTGCTAGTGGACTCCTGAACACTGAAGCTTTCTTT. Translated: CSASGLLNTEAFF.

The chain joins TRBV3-1 (or the pseudogene TRBV3-2) to TRBJ2-1; D unresolved. The CDR3 has 14 residues. The V gene's germline CDR1 is LGHDT and CDR2 YNNKEL (reference sequence). V was pared by 0 bases and J by 12 bases, with 15 bases between. The CDR3 loop reads CASSQDTRVRVQFF. The DNA for the CDR3 is TGTGCCAGCAGCCAAGATACCCGGGTCCGGGTGCAGTTCTTC.

The chain is built from TRBV5-5 and TRBJ2-5; TRBD2 matches at 7 bases. This CDR3 is built from 16 residues. V lost 4 bases, J lost 1 base, and 10 bases stayed unmatched. CDR1 is SGHKS, CDR2 YYEKEE, per germline (reference sequence). Here the CDR3 DNA reads TGTGCCAGCAGCATTGGGCGCGGGGGAGTCCAAGAGACCCAGTACTTC. It encodes CASSIGRGGVQETQYF. The full variable domain, completed using reference TRBV5-5 and TRBJ2-5, is DAGVTQSPTHLIKTRGQQVTLRCSPISGHKSVSWYQQVLGQGPQFIFQYYEKEERGRGNFPDRFSARQFPNYSSELNVNALLLGDSALYLCASSIGRGGVQETQYFGPGTRLLVL.

The chain couples TRBV4-1 to TRBJ2-4, with 9 bases that match TRBD2. Germline assignment: CDR1 MGHRA and CDR2 YSYEKL. After removal of 0 bases from V and 3 bases from J, the junction contained 9 bases not matched to a gene. The CDR3 length is 18 residues. The chain's CDR3 is CASSQDSSGVVDKNIQYF. The CDR3 nucleotides are TGCGCCAGCAGCCAAGATTCTAGCGGGGTCGTGGACAAAAACATTCAGTACTTC.